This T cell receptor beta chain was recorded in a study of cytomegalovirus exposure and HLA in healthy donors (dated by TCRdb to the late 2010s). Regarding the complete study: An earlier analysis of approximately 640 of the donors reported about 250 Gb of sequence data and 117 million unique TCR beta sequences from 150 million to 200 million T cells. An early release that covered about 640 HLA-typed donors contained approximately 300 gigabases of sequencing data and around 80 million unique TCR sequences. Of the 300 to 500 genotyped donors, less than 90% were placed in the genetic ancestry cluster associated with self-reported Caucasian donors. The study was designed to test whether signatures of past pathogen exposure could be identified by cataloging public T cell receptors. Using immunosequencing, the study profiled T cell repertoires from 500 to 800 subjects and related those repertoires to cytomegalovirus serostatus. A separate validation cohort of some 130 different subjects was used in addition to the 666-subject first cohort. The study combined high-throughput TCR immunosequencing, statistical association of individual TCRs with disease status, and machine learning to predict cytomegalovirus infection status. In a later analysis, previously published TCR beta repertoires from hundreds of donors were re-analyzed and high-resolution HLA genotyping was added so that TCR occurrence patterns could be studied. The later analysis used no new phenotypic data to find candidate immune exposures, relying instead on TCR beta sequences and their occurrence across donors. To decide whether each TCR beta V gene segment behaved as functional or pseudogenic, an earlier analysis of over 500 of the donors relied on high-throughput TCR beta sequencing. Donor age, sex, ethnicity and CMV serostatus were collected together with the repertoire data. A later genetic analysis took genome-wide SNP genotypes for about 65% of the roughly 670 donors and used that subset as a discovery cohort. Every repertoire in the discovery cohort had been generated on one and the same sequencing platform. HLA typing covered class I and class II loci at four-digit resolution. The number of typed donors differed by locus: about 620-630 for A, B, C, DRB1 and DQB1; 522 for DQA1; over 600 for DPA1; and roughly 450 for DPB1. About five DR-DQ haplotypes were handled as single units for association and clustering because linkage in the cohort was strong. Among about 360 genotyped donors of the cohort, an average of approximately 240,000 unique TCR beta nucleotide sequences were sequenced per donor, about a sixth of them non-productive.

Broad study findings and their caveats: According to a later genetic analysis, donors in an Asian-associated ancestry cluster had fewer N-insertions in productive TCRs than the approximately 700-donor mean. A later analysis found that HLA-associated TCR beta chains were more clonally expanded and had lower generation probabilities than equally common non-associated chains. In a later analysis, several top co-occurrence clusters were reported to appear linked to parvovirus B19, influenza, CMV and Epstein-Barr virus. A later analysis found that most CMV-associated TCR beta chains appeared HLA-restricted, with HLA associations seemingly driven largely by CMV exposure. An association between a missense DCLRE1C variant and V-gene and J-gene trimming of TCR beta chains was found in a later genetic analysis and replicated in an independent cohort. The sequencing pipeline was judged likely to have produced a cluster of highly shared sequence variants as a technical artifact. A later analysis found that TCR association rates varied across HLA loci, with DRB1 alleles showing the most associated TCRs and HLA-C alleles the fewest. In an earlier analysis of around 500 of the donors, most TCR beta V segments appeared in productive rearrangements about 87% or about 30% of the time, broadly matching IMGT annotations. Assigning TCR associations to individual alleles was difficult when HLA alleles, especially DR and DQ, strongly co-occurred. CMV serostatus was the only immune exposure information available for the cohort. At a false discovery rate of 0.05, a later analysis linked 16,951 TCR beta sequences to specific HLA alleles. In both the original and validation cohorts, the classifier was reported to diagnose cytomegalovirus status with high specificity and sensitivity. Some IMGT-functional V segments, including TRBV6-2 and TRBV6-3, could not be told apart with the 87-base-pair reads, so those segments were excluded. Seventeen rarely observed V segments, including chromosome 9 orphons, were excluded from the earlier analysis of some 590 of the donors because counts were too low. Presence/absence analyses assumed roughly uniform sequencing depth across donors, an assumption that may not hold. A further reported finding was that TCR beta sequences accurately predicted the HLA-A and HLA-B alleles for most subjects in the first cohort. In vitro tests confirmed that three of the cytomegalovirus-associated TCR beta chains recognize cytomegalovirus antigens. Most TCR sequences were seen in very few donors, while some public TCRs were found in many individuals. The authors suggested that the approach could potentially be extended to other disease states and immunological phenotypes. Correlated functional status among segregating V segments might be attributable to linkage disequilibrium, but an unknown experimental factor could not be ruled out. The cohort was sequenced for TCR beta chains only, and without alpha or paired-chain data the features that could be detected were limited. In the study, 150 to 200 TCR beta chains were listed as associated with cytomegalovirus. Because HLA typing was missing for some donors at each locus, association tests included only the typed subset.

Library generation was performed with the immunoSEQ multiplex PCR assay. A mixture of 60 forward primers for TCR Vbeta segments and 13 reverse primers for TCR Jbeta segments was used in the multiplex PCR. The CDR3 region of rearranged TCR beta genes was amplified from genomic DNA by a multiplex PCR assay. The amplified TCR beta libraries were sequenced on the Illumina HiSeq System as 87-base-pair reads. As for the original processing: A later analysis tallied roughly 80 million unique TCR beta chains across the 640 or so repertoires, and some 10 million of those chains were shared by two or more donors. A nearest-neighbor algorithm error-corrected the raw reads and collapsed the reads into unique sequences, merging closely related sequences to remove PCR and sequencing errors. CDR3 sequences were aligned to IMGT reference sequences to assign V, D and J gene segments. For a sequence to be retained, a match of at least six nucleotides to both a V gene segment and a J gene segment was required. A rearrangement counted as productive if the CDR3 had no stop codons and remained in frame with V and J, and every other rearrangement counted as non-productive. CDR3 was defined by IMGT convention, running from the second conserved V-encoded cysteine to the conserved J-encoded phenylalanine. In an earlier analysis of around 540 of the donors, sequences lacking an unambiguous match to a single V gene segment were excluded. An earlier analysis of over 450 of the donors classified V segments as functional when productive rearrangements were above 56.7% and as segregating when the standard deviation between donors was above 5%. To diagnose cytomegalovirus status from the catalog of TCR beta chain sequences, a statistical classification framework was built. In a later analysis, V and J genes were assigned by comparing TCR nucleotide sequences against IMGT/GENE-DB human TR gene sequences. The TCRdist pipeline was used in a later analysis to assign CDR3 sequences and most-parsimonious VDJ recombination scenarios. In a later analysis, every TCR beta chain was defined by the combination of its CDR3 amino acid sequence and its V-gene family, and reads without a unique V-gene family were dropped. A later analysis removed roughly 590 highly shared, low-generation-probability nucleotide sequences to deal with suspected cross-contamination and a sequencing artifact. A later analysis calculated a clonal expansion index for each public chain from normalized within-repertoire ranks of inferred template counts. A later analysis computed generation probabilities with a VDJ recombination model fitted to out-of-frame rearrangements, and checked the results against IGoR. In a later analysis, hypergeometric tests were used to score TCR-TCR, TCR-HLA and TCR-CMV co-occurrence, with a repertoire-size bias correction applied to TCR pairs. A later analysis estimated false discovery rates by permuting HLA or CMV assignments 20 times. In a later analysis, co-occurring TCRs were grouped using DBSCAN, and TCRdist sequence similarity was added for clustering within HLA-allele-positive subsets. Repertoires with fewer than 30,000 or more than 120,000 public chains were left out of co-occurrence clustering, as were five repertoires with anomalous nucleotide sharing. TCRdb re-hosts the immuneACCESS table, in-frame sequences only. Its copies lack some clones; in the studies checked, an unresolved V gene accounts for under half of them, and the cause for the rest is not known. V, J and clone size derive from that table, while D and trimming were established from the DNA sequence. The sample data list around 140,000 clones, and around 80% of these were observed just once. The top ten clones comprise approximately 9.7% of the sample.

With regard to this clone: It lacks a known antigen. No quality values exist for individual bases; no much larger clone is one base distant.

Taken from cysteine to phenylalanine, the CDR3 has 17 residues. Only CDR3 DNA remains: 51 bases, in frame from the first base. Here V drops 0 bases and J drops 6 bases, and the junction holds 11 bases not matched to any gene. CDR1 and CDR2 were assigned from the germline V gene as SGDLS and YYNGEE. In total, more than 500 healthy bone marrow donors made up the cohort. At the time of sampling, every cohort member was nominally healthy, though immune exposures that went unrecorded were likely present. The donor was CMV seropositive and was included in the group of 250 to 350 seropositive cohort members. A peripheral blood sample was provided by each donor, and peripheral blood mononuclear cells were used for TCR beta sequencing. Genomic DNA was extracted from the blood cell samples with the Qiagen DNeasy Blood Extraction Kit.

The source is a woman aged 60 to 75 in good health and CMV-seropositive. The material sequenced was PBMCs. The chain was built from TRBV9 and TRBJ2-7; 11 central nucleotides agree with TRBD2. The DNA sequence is TGTGCCAGCAGCGTAGGCCTAGCGGGAGGACCCGGCTCCGAGCAGTACTTC. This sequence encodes CASSVGLAGGPGSEQYF.